The clone carrying this T cell receptor (beta chain) occurred a few times. This specimen comes from a study of T cells in Graves' hyperthyroidism and ophthalmopathy. Amplified regions were TCR beta CDR3 sequences from RNA transcripts. First-round RT-PCR with HTBI primers amplified the TCR CDR3 region. One entry per CDR3 protein results from TCRdb running MiXCR on the multiplex PCR reads. The repertoire holds approximately 630,000 distinct CDR3 sequences, with 15% to 20% as singletons. The V gene's germline CDR1 is SGDLS and CDR2 YYNGEE. V was pared by 1 base and J by 6 bases, with 7 bases between. The CDR3 is 13 amino acids.

The material sequenced was blood. V is TRBV9 and J is TRBJ2-2; D unresolved. The source is a woman aged 30 to 39 with Graves' hyperthyroidism. CDR3 region: CASSVLLAGELFF. CDR3 DNA: TGTGCCAGCAGCGTACTCTTAGCCGGGGAGCTGTTTTTT.